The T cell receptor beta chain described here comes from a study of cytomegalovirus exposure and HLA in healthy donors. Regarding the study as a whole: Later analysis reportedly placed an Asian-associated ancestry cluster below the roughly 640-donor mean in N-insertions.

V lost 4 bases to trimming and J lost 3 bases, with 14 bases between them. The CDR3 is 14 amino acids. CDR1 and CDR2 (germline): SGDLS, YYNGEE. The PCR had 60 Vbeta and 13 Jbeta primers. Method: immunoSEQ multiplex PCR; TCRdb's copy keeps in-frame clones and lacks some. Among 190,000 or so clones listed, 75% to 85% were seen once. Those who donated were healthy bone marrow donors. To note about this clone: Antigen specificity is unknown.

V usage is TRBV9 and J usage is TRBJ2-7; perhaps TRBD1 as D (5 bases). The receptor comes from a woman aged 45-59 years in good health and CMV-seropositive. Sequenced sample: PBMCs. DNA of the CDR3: TGTGCCAGCAGCCCTCCGACAGCTGACTACGAGCAGTACTTC. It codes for CASSPPTADYEQYF.